Detailed here is one T cell receptor beta chain. What this receptor recognizes is not known. The input lacks base qualities; no much larger clone sits a single base away. TCRbeta CDR3 regions were amplified from genomic DNA by means of the immunoSEQ Assay, a bias-controlled multiplex PCR. Per the authors' processing: Within the assay, amplification of reference gene primers was used to estimate how many nucleated cells each sample contained. Sequence reads were collapsed and filtered to measure the absolute abundance of every unique TCRbeta CDR3 rearrangement. Productive Simpson clonality was computed per sample as the square root of Simpson's diversity index over productive rearrangements. TCRdb obtained this table from immuneACCESS and retained in-frame rearrangements with V and J assigned. These tables miss some clones; where compared with another copy, unresolved V genes account for less than half of the shortfall, and the remainder is unexplained. The V and J calls and clone size were taken over from that table, and D and trimming were inferred from the DNA. Counted in this sample were 55,000 to 70,000 clones; about nine tenths of them appeared once. The ten largest clones capture 22% of the sample.

This record comes from a study of blood T cell repertoires in COVID-19 (dated by TCRdb to the early 2020s). Regarding the complete study: The collaborator samples originated in the United States, Italy and Spain and spanned the acute and convalescent phases of COVID-19. The material from the prospective study consisted of cDNA or gDNA derived from T cells, B-cell-depleted T cells, or PBMCs. Deeply sampled blood TCRbeta repertoires from subjects exposed to, actively infected with, or recovered from COVID-19 were included in the dataset. The repertoires were released in a freely available public database intended as a resource for research on the immune response to SARS-CoV-2. The samples were drawn from the first 160 participants of the ongoing ImmuneRACE study and from 1,254 subjects provided by 6 global collaborators. Sample metadata almost always included a de-identified subject ID, COVID-19 status, age in years and sex. HLA class I and class II types, where available, came from metadata supplied by the sample provider rather than from assay-based typing. General findings and caveats noted by the study authors: The amount of clinical and demographic metadata varied by source and participant and was provided uncurated.

CDR1 and CDR2 are read off the germline V gene (reference sequence) as LNHDA and SQIVND. V and J are truncated by 3 bases and 5 bases respectively, leaving an intervening sequence of 11 bases. Including cysteine and phenylalanine, the CDR3 has 13 amino acids. Only the CDR3 DNA is retained, 39 bases long and in frame from the first base. One collaborating source in Seattle enrolled patients during active infection and followed them longitudinally through the course of disease. Each collaborating institution followed its own protocols to collect whole blood in K2EDTA tubes. Collaborator samples were shipped for TCRbeta analysis as frozen whole blood, isolated PBMCs, or DNA extracted from either sample type.

Material for sequencing was peripheral blood. The rearrangement combines TRBV19 with TRBJ2-7; 6 matching bases give a weak D call of TRBD2. The receptor was isolated from a woman older than 75 with COVID-19, enrolled during active disease. The DNA sequence follows: TGTGCCAGTAGTATGGGGGGATGGAACGAGCAGTACTTC. It is translated as CASSMGGWNEQYF.